This T cell receptor beta chain was found in a study of response to subunit inactivated influenza vaccine. Study-wide points: Researchers suggested that each seasonal influenza vaccination recruits few new T cells.

The CDR3 is made up of 16 amino acids. Between the trimmed V and J ends, which lost 2 bases and 3 bases, there was a span of 16 bases. CDR1 GTSNPN and CDR2 SVGIG come from the germline V gene (reference sequence). TCRdb reprocessed the RT-PCR reads with MiXCR, giving one entry per CDR3 protein. The table includes 650,000 to 800,000 distinct CDR3 sequences, around 13% detected once. Note on this clonotype: Its specificity is unknown.

The sequence derives from a man aged 50-60 years who received an inactivated influenza vaccine. Sequences were derived from PBMCs from blood, sampled less than 15 days before vaccination. The V and J genes are TRBV30 and TRBJ2-2; possibly TRBD1 or TRBD2 for D (6 bases each). The CDR3 bases are TGTGCCTGGAGTCATAAGGGGGGACTCTACACCGGGGAGCTGTTTTTT. As protein: CAWSHKGGLYTGELFF.